The TCR beta chain described here comes from a study of T cell responses to AZD1222 COVID-19 vaccine. Study outcomes and limitations: Every sample of the repertoires postdated the peak T cell response. Donors were mostly white British, more females; clonal diversity possibly underestimated. Spike as a whole was targeted by vaccine-associated CD4 TCRs, dominant at 160-218 and 743-854.

This CDR3 has 14 amino acids. The germline V gene encodes CDR1 MNHEY and CDR2 SVGEGT. V gave up 2 bases and J gave up 6 bases; unmatched junction bases: 4. The protocol was immunoSEQ multiplex PCR, while the TCRdb copy is restricted to in-frame clones and leaves out a portion. Counted here are some 120,000 clones, roughly 88% occurring once; the ten biggest clones make up about 5%. Notes on this clone: What it binds is not known.

The origin of this receptor is an adult in good health. Here the sequenced sample was peripheral blood, taken on day 0 of AZD1222 vaccination. J is TRBJ2-7 and V is TRBV6-2 or TRBV6-3; 10 nucleotides agree with TRBD1. In DNA form, the CDR3 reads TGTGCCAGCAGTTACGCGGGACAGGGGCGCGAGCAGTACTTC. It translates to CASSYAGQGREQYF.